A selection of T cell receptor beta chains follows, all from one sample in a study of OX40 agonist ivuxolimab in advanced cancers. The table came from immunoSEQ multiplex PCR; TCRdb's copy has only in-frame clones and leaves some out. Here the sample spans 70,000 to 95,000 clones, 90% to 95% being singletons. The sequencing used CD4+ or CD8+ T cells sorted from blood, collected in a trial of the OX40 agonist ivuxolimab. These receptors were obtained from an adult with an advanced solid tumor such as melanoma, head and neck, liver or kidney cancer. CDR3s include the opening cysteine and the closing phenylalanine or tryptophan. D genes are given only for firm matches. Size values are once, few and many counts, or a class for expanded clones, and some rows have none.

D gene	V gene	clone size	J gene	CDR3 protein	CDR3 DNA
TRBD2	TRBV6-5	.	TRBJ2-1	CAIRRAGGSVNEQFF	TGTGCCATACGTAGAGCGGGAGGGTCAGTCAATGAGCAGTTCTTC
TRBD2	TRBV5-1	.	TRBJ2-3	CASSWTGLAGSSDTQYF	TGCGCCAGCAGCTGGACCGGACTAGCTGGGTCGTCAGATACGCAGTATTTT
.	TRBV5-4	.	TRBJ2-7	CASSGGSSEQYF	TGTGCCAGCTCAGGGGGGTCCTCCGAGCAGTACTTC
.	TRBV7-2	.	TRBJ1-1	CASSLVGAGAAEAFF	TGTGCCAGCAGCTTAGTAGGAGCAGGCGCCGCTGAAGCTTTCTTT
TRBD1	TRBV5-6	.	TRBJ2-1	CASSYVGTGGSAEQFF	TGTGCCAGCAGCTACGTCGGGACAGGGGGTTCTGCTGAGCAGTTCTTC
.	TRBV30	.	TRBJ1-1	CAWSRGDTEAFF	TGTGCCTGGAGCAGGGGAGACACTGAAGCTTTCTTT
TRBD1	TRBV27	once	TRBJ2-1	CASSSGQGRFEQFF	TGTGCCAGCAGTTCGGGACAGGGGAGGTTTGAGCAGTTCTTC
TRBD1	TRBV7-7	.	TRBJ2-5	CASSQTGQETQYF	TGTGCTAGCAGCCAGACAGGGCAAGAGACCCAGTACTTC
.	TRBV6-5	.	TRBJ2-2	CASSELGELFF	TGTGCCAGCAGTGAATTAGGGGAGCTGTTTTTT
.	TRBV11-1	.	TRBJ2-7	CASSLGAIYEQYF	TGTGCCAGCAGCTTAGGGGCGATCTACGAGCAGTACTTC
.	TRBV7-3	.	TRBJ2-5	CASSLPPGGRGNQETQYF	TGTGCCAGCAGCTTACCCCCCGGCGGGCGGGGAAACCAAGAGACCCAGTACTTC
.	TRBV21-1	.	TRBJ2-2	CASSKASVTSAGGNTGELFF	TGTGCCAGCAGCAAAGCATCGGTCACTTCAGCGGGGGGGAACACCGGGGAGCTGTTTTTT
.	TRBV27	once	TRBJ2-3	CASSPQGGYTDTQYF	TGTGCCAGCAGTCCCCAGGGGGGCTACACAGATACGCAGTATTTT
.	TRBV6-1	.	TRBJ1-1	CASSEGSRKGAFF	TGTGCCAGCAGTGAAGGTAGTAGGAAGGGAGCTTTCTTT
.	TRBV6-6	.	TRBJ2-5	CASSYSRVETQYF	TGTGCCAGCAGTTACAGCAGGGTAGAGACCCAGTACTTC
.	TRBV7-6	.	TRBJ2-7	CASSPRGRGIISSYEQYF	TGTGCCAGCAGCCCCCGCGGCAGGGGAATTATAAGCTCCTACGAGCAGTACTTC
TRBD2	TRBV6-1	.	TRBJ2-1	CASSASGVGYNEQFF	TGTGCCAGCAGTGCTAGCGGGGTTGGCTACAATGAGCAGTTCTTC
.	TRBV5-1	.	TRBJ2-2	CASSLGVLNTGELFF	TGCGCCAGCAGCTTGGGAGTTTTGAACACCGGGGAGCTGTTTTTT
.	TRBV6-8	.	TRBJ2-3	CASRDDDTQYF	TGTGCCAGCAGGGATGACGATACGCAGTATTTT
.	TRBV2	.	TRBJ2-3	CASILDTDTQYF	TGTGCCAGCATTCTGGACACAGATACGCAGTATTTT
.	TRBV5-4	.	TRBJ2-5	CASSLAIGPSQETQYF	TGTGCCAGCAGCTTGGCCATCGGGCCAAGCCAAGAGACCCAGTACTTC
.	TRBV7-9	.	TRBJ1-2	CASSSTTVANYGYTF	TGTGCCAGCAGCTCGACGACGGTTGCTAACTATGGCTACACCTTC
TRBD2	TRBV27	.	TRBJ2-2	CASSLLGLAGNTGELFF	TGTGCCAGCAGTTTACTAGGGCTAGCGGGGAACACCGGGGAGCTGTTTTTT
.	TRBV27	.	TRBJ2-1	CASSSGAGSYNEQFF	TGTGCCAGCAGTTCTGGTGCGGGCTCCTACAATGAGCAGTTCTTC
TRBD2	TRBV7-3	.	TRBJ2-2	CASSSGLAGAGELFF	TGTGCCAGCAGCTCGGGACTAGCGGGAGCCGGGGAGCTGTTTTTT
TRBD2	TRBV19	once	TRBJ2-3	CASRMGLVGTDTQYF	TGTGCCAGTCGTATGGGACTAGTAGGCACAGATACGCAGTATTTT
.	TRBV5-4	.	TRBJ2-7	CASSLKGGDSYEQYF	TGTGCCAGCAGCTTGAAGGGTGGGGATAGTTACGAGCAGTACTTC
.	TRBV7-3	.	TRBJ2-7	CASSTIGYEQYF	TGTGCCAGCAGCACAATAGGATACGAGCAGTACTTC
TRBD2	TRBV6-5	.	TRBJ2-3	CASSTPSGDTDTQYF	TGTGCCAGCAGCACCCCTAGCGGTGACACAGATACGCAGTATTTT
TRBD1	TRBV19	.	TRBJ2-2	CASSVSTGVGLTGELFF	TGTGCCAGTAGTGTTTCGACAGGGGTGGGCTTAACCGGGGAGCTGTTTTTT
.	TRBV25-1	.	TRBJ1-5	CASSEGPGAGNQPQHF	TGTGCCAGCAGTGAAGGCCCCGGAGCGGGCAATCAGCCCCAGCATTTT
.	TRBV27	.	TRBJ2-2	CASSALGVNTGELFF	TGTGCCAGCAGTGCTCTAGGGGTGAACACCGGGGAGCTGTTTTTT
.	TRBV9	.	TRBJ2-3	CASSVGGREADTQYF	TGTGCCAGCAGCGTAGGAGGGCGGGAAGCAGATACGCAGTATTTT
.	TRBV11-3	.	TRBJ1-1	CASSLGSGPLNTEAFF	TGTGCCAGCAGCTTAGGGAGTGGACCCTTGAACACTGAAGCTTTCTTT
TRBD1	TRBV19	.	TRBJ1-2	CASSIPTTGGYGYTF	TGTGCCAGTAGTATCCCCACCACAGGGGGCTATGGCTACACCTTC
TRBD1	TRBV15	once	TRBJ1-5	CAQGVDRDDQPQHF	TGTGCCCAAGGGGTCGACAGGGACGATCAGCCCCAGCATTTT
TRBD2	TRBV6-5	.	TRBJ2-7	CASSYSLFSGSAEQYF	TGTGCCAGCAGTTACTCCTTATTCAGCGGGAGTGCCGAGCAGTACTTC
.	TRBV4-2	.	TRBJ2-3	CASSEATNTQYF	TGTGCCAGCAGCGAAGCTACTAATACGCAGTATTTT
.	TRBV19	.	TRBJ1-5	CASSISGVGQPQHF	TGTGCCAGTAGTATATCAGGGGTCGGTCAGCCCCAGCATTTT
.	TRBV5-8	.	TRBJ1-4	CASSLYGSGPTNEKLFF	TGTGCCAGCAGCTTGTACGGCAGCGGGCCAACTAATGAAAAACTGTTTTTT
TRBD2	TRBV6-6	once	TRBJ2-3	CASRIAGPTDTQYF	TGTGCCAGCAGAATAGCGGGGCCCACAGATACGCAGTATTTT